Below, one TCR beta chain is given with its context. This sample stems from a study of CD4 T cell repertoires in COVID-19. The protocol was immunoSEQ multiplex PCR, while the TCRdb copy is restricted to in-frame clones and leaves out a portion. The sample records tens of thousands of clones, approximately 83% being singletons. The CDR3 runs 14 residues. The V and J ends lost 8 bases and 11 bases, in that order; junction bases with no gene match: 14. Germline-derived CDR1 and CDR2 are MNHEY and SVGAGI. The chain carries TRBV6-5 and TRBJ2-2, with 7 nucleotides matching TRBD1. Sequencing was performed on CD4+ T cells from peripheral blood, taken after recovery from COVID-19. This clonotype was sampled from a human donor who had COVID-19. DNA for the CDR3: TGTGCCAGCTCGGCGAACAGGGGCCGGGTAGAGCTGTTTTTT. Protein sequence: CASSANRGRVELFF.